Presented here are 14 T cell receptor beta chains from one specimen sequenced in a study of human T cells and chemical hapten exposure. As for time point: patch test 3, about 24 weeks after DPC sensitization. Specified treatment: therapeutic diphenylcyclopropenone sensitization with weekly scalp DPC. From the RACE reads, TCRdb called clonotypes with MiXCR, one entry per CDR3 protein. The sample lists tens of thousands of distinct CDR3 sequences, about a tenth occurring once. Sequencing used whole blood, obtained in connection with sensitization to the hapten diphenylcyclopropenone (DPC). The receptor source for this set is a woman aged 45-60 years with alopecia areata. Some clones in this sample may be carry-over from other donors' samples.

This chain uses TRBV29-1 with TRBJ1-1; no clear D gene. V gave up 4 bases and J gave up 1 base, with 13 bases separating them. This CDR3 comprises 14 residues. Germline V gene sequence: CDR1 SQVTM, CDR2 ANQGSEA. This CDR3 reads CSVAPRAQNTEAFF. The DNA for the CDR3 is TGCAGCGTTGCCCCACGGGCGCAGAACACTGAAGCTTTCTTT.

This clonotype was seen at least ten times. The V call is TRBV7-9, the J call TRBJ1-1; possible D gene TRBD1, 5 bases. Germline CDR1 SEHNR, CDR2 FQNEAQ (reference sequence). The CDR3 sequence is 13 residues long. Trimming took off 5 bases at V and 11 bases at J, with 18 bases between the two ends. The CDR3 sequence: CASSRGARGGAFF. The CDR3 DNA sequence: TGTGCCAGCAGCCGAGGGGCCCGCGGCGGGGCTTTCTTT.

This clonotype was counted at least ten times. In DNA, the CDR3 is TGCAGTGCTAGTATCGGGACAGGAGATTCACCCCTCCACTTT. Its protein is CSASIGTGDSPLHF. The chain has TRBV20-1 and TRBJ1-6, with TRBD1 identical over 8 bases. V lost 3 bases and J lost 8; bases outside the gene matches: 6. CDR3 size: 14 residues. Germline CDR1 and CDR2: DFQATT and SNEGSKA (reference sequence).

This clonotype appeared a few times. V is TRBV27 and J is TRBJ2-3, with 8 bases matching TRBD2. The V gene's germline CDR1 is MNHEY and CDR2 SMNVEV (reference sequence). V lost 5 bases to trimming and J lost 0 bases; unmatched junction nucleotides: 7. The CDR3 loop spans 16 amino acids. The CDR3 is CASSPILAASTDTQYF. DNA for the CDR3: TGTGCCAGCAGTCCCATACTAGCGGCTAGCACAGATACGCAGTATTTT.

This clonotype was observed a handful of times. The chain recombines TRBV7-2 with TRBJ1-4; D unclear. CDR3 length: 15 amino acids. V lost 3 bases to trimming and J lost 3 bases, with 11 bases between them. Per the germline V gene, CDR1 is SGHTA and CDR2 is FQGNSA. The CDR3 region has the DNA TGTGCCAGCAGCTTGGGCCCCCGGGCTAATGAAAAACTGTTTTTT. This codes for CASSLGPRANEKLFF.

This clonotype was counted ten times or more. The chain joins TRBV11-2 to TRBJ2-5; D gene ambiguous. The CDR3 covers 12 residues. Trimming took 1 base from V and 6 from J, leaving 6 bases between them. Germline loops: CDR1 SGHAT, CDR2 FQNNGV. CDR3 amino acids: CASSLVRKTQYF. CDR3 nucleotide sequence: TGTGCCAGCAGCTTAGTCCGGAAGACCCAGTACTTC.

This clonotype was recorded once. J is TRBJ2-1 and V is TRBV29-1, with D possibly matching TRBD2 (5 bases). Germline V gene data show CDR1 as SQVTM and CDR2 as ANQGSEA. This CDR3 has 12 residues. V was shortened by 7 bases and J by 7 bases, with 14 bases between the two germline ends. Here the CDR3 reads CSGAPTGNEQFF. CDR3 nucleotides: TGCAGCGGGGCCCCCACGGGGAATGAGCAGTTCTTC.

This rearrangement joins TRBV29-1 to TRBJ2-5; TRBD2 matches at 15 bases. V was pared by 1 base and J by 5 bases, with 5 bases of the junction left unmatched. CDR1 and CDR2 (germline): SQVTM, ANQGSEA. CDR3 size: 16 residues. The CDR3 protein is CSVEVGLAGGSETQYF. CDR3 DNA: TGCAGCGTTGAAGTGGGACTAGCGGGAGGTTCGGAGACCCAGTACTTC.

This clonotype was recorded a few times. The chain uses TRBV30 and TRBJ1-5; D call uncertain. Germline loops: CDR1 GTSNPN, CDR2 SVGIG (reference sequence). The CDR3 is 15 amino acids. The V end was cut by 3 bases, the J end by 4 bases, with 16 bases between. CDR3 sequence (DNA): TGTGCCTGGAGACACCCTGCCGGGAAGAATCAGCCCCAGCATTTT. Encoded protein: CAWRHPAGKNQPQHF. The full variable domain, completed using reference TRBV30 and TRBJ1-5, is SQTIHQWPATLVQPVGSPLSLECTVEGTSNPNLYWYRQAAGRGLQLLFYSVGIGQISSEVPQNLSASRPQDRQFILSSKKLLLSDSGFYLCAWRHPAGKNQPQHFGDGTRLSIL.

This clonotype was counted a few times. The chain couples TRBV7-9 to TRBJ2-1; 15 nucleotides line up with TRBD2. The CDR3 covers 17 residues. Germline CDR1 reads SEHNR; CDR2 reads FQNEAQ (reference sequence). After removal of 5 bases from V and 9 bases from J, the junction contained 11 bases not matched to a gene. CDR3 DNA: TGTGCCAGCAGCCCGCCCCGGACTAGCGGGAGGGTTGGTGAGCAGTTCTTC. This codes for CASSPPRTSGRVGEQFF.

This clonotype was observed many times. The gene calls are TRBV5-1 and TRBJ2-2; a weak D match, TRBD2 (6 bases). The CDR3 extends over 14 amino acids. V was pared by 4 bases and J by 5 bases, with 12 bases between. CDR1 SGHRS and CDR2 YFSETQ come from the germline V gene. The CDR3 DNA reads as TGCGCCAGCAGCCGGCGGGACGGAACCGGGGAGCTGTTTTTT. Residues: CASSRRDGTGELFF.

This clonotype has ten or more counts. This chain joins TRBV9 and TRBJ2-1; weak D call: TRBD1 (5 bases). The V end was cut by 0 bases, the J end by 6 bases, with 10 bases between. CDR3 length: 14 residues. Looked up from germline, CDR1 is SGDLS and CDR2 is YYNGEE. In DNA, the CDR3 is TGTGCCAGCAGCGTAGGGCAGGGTGGCAATGAGCAGTTCTTC. This sequence encodes CASSVGQGGNEQFF.

V gene TRBV10-1 combines with J gene TRBJ2-2, with TRBD1 matching 9 bases. V was pared by 5 bases and J by 6 bases, with 4 bases of the junction left unmatched. Germline V gene data show CDR1 as WNHNN and CDR2 as SYGVQD (reference sequence). This CDR3 comprises 14 residues. The CDR3 DNA sequence: TGCGCCAGCAGTAGGGACAGGGTTGCCGGGGAGCTGTTTTTT. As protein: CASSRDRVAGELFF.

This clonotype has at least ten counts. The chain is built from TRBV7-9 and TRBJ2-2, with 10 bases fitting TRBD1. V lost 5 bases, J lost 3 bases, and 3 bases stayed unmatched. The CDR3 totals 15 residues. CDR1 is SEHNR, CDR2 FQNEAQ, per germline (reference sequence). DNA of the CDR3: TGTGCCAGCAGCCCGGGACAGGGGTACACCGGGGAGCTGTTTTTT. This translates into CASSPGQGYTGELFF.